Each of the 20 T cell receptor beta chains below was sequenced from the same sample in a study of T cells in Graves' hyperthyroidism and ophthalmopathy. The CDR3 regions of TCR beta were amplified from RNA transcripts. The TCR CDR3 first-round RT-PCR relied on the HTBI primer set. From the multiplex PCR reads, TCRdb called clonotypes with MiXCR, one entry per CDR3 protein. This sample yields some 600,000 distinct CDR3 sequences, of which just over 45% are seen a single time; just under 8.5% belongs to the top ten. Sequenced: peripheral blood or thyroid tissue (not recorded which). These receptors all come from a young woman with Graves' hyperthyroidism.

The genes are TRBV11-2 and TRBJ2-3, with unresolved D. This CDR3 contains 15 residues. The V end was cut by 1 base, the J end by 0 bases, with 8 bases between. Germline V lookup: CDR1 SGHAT, CDR2 FQNNGV. CDR3 nucleotides: TGTGCCAGCAGCTTAGGGATCGGAAGCACAGATACGCAGTATTTT. It specifies CASSLGIGSTDTQYF.

This clonotype was seen repeatedly, ten times or more. The rearrangement links TRBV2 to TRBJ2-5; D is possibly TRBD2 (6 bases). The CDR3 loop spans 13 amino acids. Germline V gives CDR1 SNHLY, CDR2 FYNNEI. Deletions cut 8 bases from V and 5 bases from J, with 15 bases between. The DNA for the CDR3 is TGTGCCAGCTTGGGACTCGTCGGGGAGACCCAGTACTTC. Protein sequence: CASLGLVGETQYF.

A word on this clonotype: A much larger clone is a single base away; this may be a read error. This is likely a read error, given that the CDR3 carries no conserved phenylalanine or tryptophan at its end. Written as DNA, the CDR3 is TGTGCCAGCAGCTCCTCACGCGACACTGAAGCTTTCTTA. It codes for CASSSSRDTEAFL. V is TRBV7-2 and J is TRBJ1-1; no firm D call. There are 13 residues in the CDR3. Per germline, CDR1 SGHTA and CDR2 FQGNSA. The V gene lost 4 bases and the J gene lost 3 bases, with 9 bases spanning the gap.

This clonotype was picked up a small number of times. The genes are TRBV2 and TRBJ1-1; tentative D call: TRBD1 (6 bases). The V end was cut by 7 bases, the J end by 7 bases, with 10 bases between. The CDR3 runs to 11 residues. The germline V gene has CDR1 SNHLY and CDR2 FYNNEI. The DNA for the CDR3 is TGTGCCAGCAATTTACAGGGTGAAGCTTTCTTT. Amino acid sequence: CASNLQGEAFF.

The chain joins TRBV12-3 or TRBV12-4 to TRBJ2-2, with D possibly matching TRBD1 (5 bases). The CDR3 runs to 15 residues. V dropped 5 bases and J dropped 8 bases, with 18 bases sitting between them. The CDR3 coding sequence is TGTGCCAGCAGTCCTGGGGCAGCGTTCTATGGGGAGCTGTTTTTT. Encoded protein: CASSPGAAFYGELFF.

This chain uses TRBV7-9 with TRBJ1-2; possibly TRBD1 for D (5 bases). V was pared by 6 bases and J by 4 bases, with 12 bases between. The CDR3 is 13 amino acids. In germline, CDR1 is SEHNR, CDR2 FQNEAQ (reference sequence). The CDR3 loop is CASSYDSSYGYTF. The DNA for the CDR3 is TGTGCCAGCAGTTACGACAGTTCCTATGGCTACACCTTC.

The V gene is TRBV20-1, the J gene TRBJ1-2; no clear D. The CDR3 runs 11 residues. V lost 6 bases to trimming and J lost 8 bases, with 13 bases between them. Germline values: CDR1 DFQATT, CDR2 SNEGSKA (reference sequence). The DNA of the CDR3 is TGCAGTGCCACGGGTTCGAGAGGCTACACCTTC. It translates to CSATGSRGYTF.

This chain links TRBV19 with TRBJ1-5, with D perhaps TRBD1 (6 bases). Germline CDR1 and CDR2: LNHDA and SQIVND (reference sequence). This CDR3 is built from 13 residues. V was cut by 11 bases and J by 2 bases, with 13 bases left in between. This CDR3 is CAWQRQGNQPQHF. CDR3 DNA: TGTGCCTGGCAAAGACAGGGCAATCAGCCCCAGCATTTT.

As for this clonotype: Since a much larger clone is just one base distant, this may be a read error. The rearrangement uses TRBV7-2 and TRBJ1-2, with 7 positions matching TRBD1. CDR3 length: 15 amino acids. Germline V lookup: CDR1 SGHTA, CDR2 FQGNSA. The DNA of the CDR3 is TGTGCCAGCAGCCAAGATAAGGGACAGCCCTATGGCTACAACTTC. Its protein product is CASSQDKGQPYGYNF.

This clonotype was seen a handful of times. This chain joins TRBV12-3 or TRBV12-4 and TRBJ1-5; 9 nucleotides match TRBD1. This CDR3 contains 15 residues. The trim removed 6 bases at V and 5 bases at J, leaving 8 bases unmatched. The CDR3 sequence is CASSDTGGIDQPQHF. The DNA of the CDR3 is TGTGCCAGCAGCGACACAGGGGGCATTGATCAGCCCCAGCATTTT.

Points on this clonotype: This clone may be a read error of a much larger clone one base away. The chain joins TRBV29-1 to TRBJ1-1, with D possibly matching TRBD1 (6 bases). There are 15 residues in the CDR3. Germline CDR1 is SQVTM and CDR2 is ANQGSEA. Between the trimmed V and J ends, which lost 7 bases and 5 bases, there was a span of 23 bases. The CDR3 loop reads CSASPGRGASTEAFF. The CDR3 region has the DNA TGCAGCGCCTCACCCGGGAGGGGGGCTAGTACTGAAGCTTTCTTT.

For the CDR3, the DNA is TGTGCCATCAGTGAGGTTGCGGGACAGGGCTATGGCTACACCTTC. As protein: CAISEVAGQGYGYTF. J is TRBJ1-2 and V is TRBV10-3; the match to TRBD1 covers 9 bases. Germline V gives CDR1 ENHRY, CDR2 SYGVKD. V trimming: 2 bases; J trimming: 4 bases; junction bases outside the gene matches: 5. The CDR3 runs 15 residues.

V gene TRBV25-1 combines with J gene TRBJ1-4; D call uncertain. V was trimmed by 9 bases and J by 7 bases, leaving 15 bases between them. The CDR3 consists of 13 residues. Germline CDR1 is MGHDK and CDR2 is SYGVNS. The CDR3 DNA follows: TGTGCCAGTAGTCCCGACGGGGTTGAAAAACTGTTTTTT. Translating gives CASSPDGVEKLFF.

This clonotype was recorded at least ten times. The rearrangement links TRBV7-9 to TRBJ1-3; no firm D call. The CDR3 runs 11 residues. Trimming removed 10 bases at V and 0 bases at J, with 4 bases between. The germline V gene has CDR1 SEHNR and CDR2 FQNEAQ (reference sequence). In DNA form, the CDR3 reads TGTGCCACCGTCTCTGGAAACACCATATATTTT. Encoded protein: CATVSGNTIYF. The complete variable domain, with remaining parts taken from reference TRBV7-9 and TRBJ1-3, reads DTGVSQNPRHKITKRGQNVTFRCDPISEHNRLYWYRQTLGQGPEFLTYFQNEAQLEKSRLLSDRFSAERPKGSFSTLEIQRTEQGDSAMYLCATVSGNTIYFGEGSWLTVV.

The rearrangement joins TRBV15 to TRBJ2-5; 8 bases map to TRBD2. In germline, CDR1 is LNHNV, CDR2 YYDKDF (reference sequence). The CDR3 is 15 amino acids. The ends lost 3 bases at V and 4 bases at J; junction bases unmatched: 7. The CDR3 bases are TGTGCCACCAGCAGGCCCTCGGGACTAGGAGAGACCCAGTACTTC. Amino acid sequence: CATSRPSGLGETQYF.

For this clonotype: Mismatch with germline at one junction end may stem from a read error. The rearrangement links TRBV7-4 to TRBJ1-1; TRBD1 aligns across 8 bases. CDR3 size: 15 residues. Germline assignment: CDR1 SGHVT and CDR2 SQSDAQ. The chain's CDR3 is CASSGWTGKGSEAVF. The CDR3 nucleotides are TGTGCCAGCAGTGGTTGGACAGGGAAGGGCTCTGAAGCTGTCTTT.

J is TRBJ1-3 and V is TRBV5-1; no reliable D call. The V end was cut by 4 bases, the J end by 2 bases, with 13 bases between. The germline CDR1 and CDR2 sequences are SGHRS and YFSETQ. This CDR3 has 15 residues. Here the CDR3 reads CASSQTPGPGNTIYF. The CDR3 DNA follows: TGCGCCAGCAGCCAAACCCCAGGACCTGGAAACACCATATATTTT.

Worth noting for this clonotype: A much larger clonotype is one base distant, so this may be a read error. The V call is TRBV2, the J call TRBJ1-1, with 9 bases that match TRBD1. The germline V gene has CDR1 SNHLY and CDR2 FYNNEI. CDR3 size: 14 residues. The CDR3 sequence: CASRAGTGNTEVFF. For the CDR3, the DNA is TGTGCCAGCAGAGCCGGGACAGGGAACACTGAAGTTTTCTTT.

V usage is TRBV16 and J usage is TRBJ1-1; D is undetermined. The CDR3 is 14 amino acids. Per the germline V gene, CDR1 is KGHSY and CDR2 is FQNENV. Deletions cut 3 bases from V and 2 bases from J, with 10 bases between. CDR3 nucleotide sequence: TGTGCCAGCAGCCATCGTGCAGTTAACACTGAAGCTTTCTTT. Residues: CASSHRAVNTEAFF.

In the case of this clonotype: One end of the junction varies from germline; a read error may be responsible. The chain couples TRBV5-1 to TRBJ1-1; unclear D gene. Germline V lookup: CDR1 SGHRS, CDR2 YFSETQ. The CDR3 runs to 15 residues. CDR3 nucleotide sequence: TGTGCCAGCAGCTTTCGGGAGACCATGAACACTGAAGCTTTCTTT. Translating gives CASSFRETMNTEAFF.